What follows are 16 T cell receptor beta chains derived from one specimen sequenced in a study of OX40 agonist ivuxolimab in advanced cancers. The protocol was immunoSEQ multiplex PCR, while the TCRdb copy is restricted to in-frame clones and leaves out a portion. Among approximately 90,000 clones listed, roughly 84% were seen once. The specimen comprised CD4+ or CD8+ T cells sorted from blood, sampled in a trial of the OX40 agonist ivuxolimab. The receptors were sampled from an adult with an advanced solid tumor such as melanoma, head and neck, liver or kidney cancer.

DNA of the CDR3: TGTGCCAGCAGCCAAGACAGACGCTCTGGGGCCAACGTCCTGACTTTC. This sequence encodes CASSQDRRSGANVLTF. The chain recombines TRBV7-9 with TRBJ2-6; maybe TRBD1 (5 bases). Trimming left V 5 bases short and J 0 bases short, with 11 bases between. Germline CDR1 SEHNR, CDR2 FQNEAQ (reference sequence). The CDR3 covers 16 residues.

The chain joins TRBV7-9 to TRBJ2-3; TRBD1 agrees at 7 bases. The germline gives CDR1 SEHNR, CDR2 FQNEAQ (reference sequence). Trimming took 7 bases from V and 5 from J; bases not matched to a gene: 15. The CDR3 loop spans 16 amino acids. CDR3: CASTALGGADLDTQYF. For the CDR3, the DNA is TGTGCCAGCACCGCTTTAGGGGGCGCTGATCTAGATACGCAGTATTTT.

The chain couples TRBV10-2 to TRBJ2-1, with 10 bases lining up with TRBD2. Germline assignment: CDR1 WSHSY and CDR2 SAAADI. V trimming: 3 bases; J trimming: 8 bases; junction bases outside the gene matches: 7. The CDR3 is 15 residues long. CDR3 in DNA: TGCGCCAGCAGTGAACGGGGACTAGCGTCGGATGAGCAGTTCTTC. Amino acid sequence: CASSERGLASDEQFF.

The CDR3 region is CASRGRDSNQPQHF. DNA for the CDR3: TGTGCCAGCAGGGGCCGGGATAGCAATCAGCCCCAGCATTTT. The chain employs TRBV5-5 and TRBJ1-5; D is ambiguous. From germline, CDR1 is SGHKS and CDR2 YYEKEE (reference sequence). The CDR3 extends over 14 amino acids. V lost 5 bases and J lost 0, with 9 bases in between.

This clone has only one observation. J is TRBJ2-2 and V is TRBV6-4; no reliable D call. Germline-derived CDR1 and CDR2 are MRHNA and SNTAGT. V gave up 1 base and J gave up 6 bases, with 9 bases separating them. There are 14 residues in the CDR3. CDR3 in DNA: TGTGCCAGCAGTGACTTCGGTGGGGCCGGGGAGCTGTTTTTT. Protein: CASSDFGGAGELFF.

This sequence joins TRBV19 and TRBJ1-5, with TRBD1 matching over 7 bases. With V trimmed by 5 bases and J by 0 bases, 4 bases remained unmatched. The germline CDR1 and CDR2 sequences are LNHDA and SQIVND (reference sequence). This CDR3 region has 15 residues. CDR3 DNA: TGTGCCAGTAGTTCGGGACAGTATAGCAATCAGCCCCAGCATTTT. It is translated as CASSSGQYSNQPQHF. Complete variable domain (other parts from reference TRBV19 and TRBJ1-5): DGGITQSPKYLFRKEGQNVTLSCEQNLNHDAMYWYRQDPGQGLRLIYYSQIVNDFQKGDIAEGYSVSREKKESFPLTVTSAQKNPTAFYLCASSSGQYSNQPQHFGDGTRLSIL.

This chain joins TRBV11-1 and TRBJ1-5; D unresolved. There are 13 residues in the CDR3. V was trimmed by 3 bases and J by 6 bases, leaving 9 bases between them. CDR1 and CDR2 (germline): SGHAT, FQDESV (reference sequence). The CDR3 reads CASSLNNGQPQHF. Here the CDR3 DNA reads TGTGCCAGCAGCTTGAACAACGGTCAGCCCCAGCATTTT.

The V call is TRBV18, the J call TRBJ2-1; D gene ambiguous. From germline, CDR1 is KGHSH and CDR2 LQKENI. V gave up 6 bases and J gave up 9 bases, with 15 bases separating them. The CDR3 consists of 13 residues. This chain's CDR3 is CASSPELLGEQFF. In nucleotides, the CDR3 is TGTGCCAGCTCCCCCGAGCTACTGGGTGAGCAGTTCTTC.

The chain recombines TRBV7-2 with TRBJ1-4; TRBD1 matches at 7 bases. The CDR3 spans 16 residues. The germline CDR1 and CDR2 sequences are SGHTA and FQGNSA. With V trimmed by 5 bases and J by 4 bases, 10 bases remained unmatched. The CDR3 region has the DNA TGTGCCAGCAGCCCCGGTCGGTACAGGGGTAATGAAAAACTGTTTTTT. It specifies CASSPGRYRGNEKLFF.

This clone showed up just once. The V call is TRBV9, the J call TRBJ2-3; no clear D. Germline V gene lookup returns CDR1 SGDLS and CDR2 YYNGEE. This CDR3 region has 13 residues. Trimming pared 3 bases from V and 2 bases from J, leaving 7 bases between. CDR3 protein: CASSDTVTDTQYF. Written as DNA, the CDR3 is TGTGCCAGCAGCGACACAGTCACAGATACGCAGTATTTT.

This clone has more than one count but fewer than ten. The chain employs TRBV19 and TRBJ1-1; 10 bases agree with TRBD1. The germline gives CDR1 LNHDA, CDR2 SQIVND (reference sequence). The length of the CDR3 is 15 residues. V gave up 6 bases and J gave up 4 bases; unmatched junction bases: 8. This chain's CDR3 is CASSMGQGPGTEAFF. For the CDR3, the DNA is TGTGCCAGTAGCATGGGACAGGGGCCCGGCACTGAAGCTTTCTTT.

This rearrangement joins TRBV4-1 to TRBJ2-7; D may be TRBD1 or TRBD2 (5 bases each). There are 14 residues in the CDR3. Germline lookup yields CDR1 MGHRA and CDR2 YSYEKL. V lost 0 bases to trimming and J lost 7 bases, with 13 bases between them. CDR3 sequence: CASSQELRGGEQYF. DNA of the CDR3: TGCGCCAGCAGCCAAGAACTGAGGGGCGGAGAGCAGTACTTC.

This chain joins TRBV11-2 and TRBJ2-3; TRBD1 aligns across 9 bases. J was trimmed by 4 bases and V by 5 bases; bases with no gene match: 4. Germline CDR1 is SGHAT and CDR2 is FQNNGV. The CDR3 is 14 amino acids. Written as DNA, the CDR3 is TGTGCCAGCAGCCCGGGACAGGGTGCAGATACGCAGTATTTT. It translates to CASSPGQGADTQYF.

The rearrangement joins TRBV9 to TRBJ1-1; D gene uncertain. This CDR3 has 15 amino acids. Germline CDR1 is SGDLS and CDR2 is YYNGEE. V was clipped by 0 bases and J by 0 bases, with 9 bases between them. The chain's CDR3 is CASSVEVSMNTEAFF. For the CDR3, the DNA is TGTGCCAGCAGCGTAGAGGTCAGCATGAACACTGAAGCTTTCTTT.

The chain carries TRBV30 and TRBJ1-2; D may be TRBD1 (6 bases). The CDR3 length is 14 residues. The V gene lost 5 bases and the J gene lost 8 bases, with 21 bases spanning the gap. CDR1 and CDR2 (germline): GTSNPN, SVGIG (reference sequence). The CDR3 region is CAWCGSTGILGYTF. Written as DNA, the CDR3 is TGTGCCTGGTGTGGATCTACAGGGATTTTAGGCTACACCTTC.

The chain combines TRBV18 with TRBJ2-2; no reliable D call. Trimming took off 3 bases at V and 8 bases at J, with 7 bases between the two ends. CDR1 is KGHSH and CDR2 is LQKENI in the germline V gene. The CDR3 is made up of 12 amino acids. The CDR3 here is CASSPVGGELFF. The CDR3 DNA sequence: TGTGCCAGCTCACCGGTTGGTGGGGAGCTGTTTTTT.